This T cell receptor beta chain appears in the sequencing data of a study of blood T cell repertoires in COVID-19. At the level of the study: Specimens from acute and convalescent COVID-19 originated in the United States, Italy and Spain. T cells, B-cell-depleted T cells, or PBMCs supplied cDNA or gDNA.

The CDR3 length is 11 residues. The germline V gene encodes CDR1 SNHLY and CDR2 FYNNEI. V was clipped by 5 bases and J by 12 bases, with 8 bases between them. Clones were read by immunoSEQ multiplex PCR, and TCRdb kept only the in-frame ones, dropping some. The sample contains approximately 240,000 clones, roughly 80% of which appear only once. Sequencing was carried out using peripheral blood. This receptor was taken from an elderly woman with active or convalescent COVID-19. V and J are TRBV2 and TRBJ1-6; D is ambiguous. CDR3: CASSSRRPLHF. The DNA of the CDR3 is TGTGCCAGCAGTTCCAGAAGACCCCTCCACTTT.